This TCR beta chain was retrieved from a study of blood T cells in healthy people across ages. Study-wide results and limits: There was a strong correlation between TCR beta diversity and naive T cell percentage.

V was pared by 4 bases and J by 5 bases, with 15 bases between. The CDR3 is 14 amino acids. CDR1 is SGHRS and CDR2 is YFSETQ in the germline V gene. Note on this clonotype: Its target is unknown.

The authors ran a second PCR of 7 to 11 cycles using a sample-barcoded 5' primer and a J-beta primer mix. Researchers report that each sample yielded at least 2.5 million CDR3-containing paired-end reads. A single record per CDR3 protein comes from TCRdb applying MiXCR to the 5' RACE reads. The sample comprises some 320,000 distinct CDR3 sequences, around 29% of which are singletons, and over 25% rests with the top ten. The source of this sequence is a woman in her 70s in good health. The gene calls are TRBV5-1 and TRBJ1-1; D remains unclear. The sequenced material came from blood. CDR3 sequence (DNA): TGCGCCAGCAGCGTAGACGGCCCGGAGACTGAAGCTTTCTTT. Translation: CASSVDGPETEAFF.